This entry concerns a single TCR beta chain. This clonotype was observed a handful of times. Its antigen remains undetermined. No base-level quality is on record; no much larger clone is a single base apart. CDR1 is given as SGDLS and CDR2 as YYNGEE, both from the germline V gene. There are 15 amino acids in the CDR3, from cysteine to phenylalanine inclusive. Of the read, only the CDR3 DNA is kept; its 45 bases are in frame from base 1. The junction shows trimming of 4 bases on V and 4 bases on J, and the gene matches do not reach 10 bases of it. This sample stems from a study of T cells in Graves' hyperthyroidism and ophthalmopathy (dated by TCRdb to the late 2010s). Study-level background: Peripheral blood was sampled at the time of initial diagnosis, prior to any treatment. To identify distinguishing TCR V-J signatures, a discovery cohort of 90 to 100 patients was used, comprising 40 to 45 with Graves' ophthalmopathy and approximately 57 with stable Graves' hyperthyroidism. Prospective prediction of ophthalmopathy was tested in an independent validation cohort of 18 to 20 hyperthyroidism patients and approximately 17 patients who later progressed to ophthalmopathy. For training and testing, the 95 to 100 patients in the discovery cohort were randomly divided in a 7:3 ratio. The study also compared thyroid tissue and blood T-cell repertoires from 6 or 7 Graves' hyperthyroidism patients. After sampling, hyperthyroidism patients received methimazole starting at 30 mg daily, and ophthalmopathy patients received high-dose intravenous methylprednisolone. The paper describes TCR Vbeta CDR3 sequencing of 130 to 150 peripheral blood samples, made up of around 41 ophthalmopathy patients, some 80 hyperthyroidism patients and 17 progressor patients.

The TCR beta CDR3 regions were amplified from RNA transcripts. The first round of RT-PCR for the TCR CDR3 was performed with the HTBI primer set and the Qiagen OneStep RT-PCR kit. The libraries were constructed in a second round of multiplex PCR and then size-selected and purified. Sequencing of the libraries was done on an Illumina HiSeq2000 using paired-end 100 bp reads. Concerning the study's data processing: SOAPnuke was used to process the raw data, with reads discarded if the reads contained adapters or uncalled bases, had a mean Phred below 15, or lacked an exact constant-primer or identifier match. COPE v1.2.5 was used to merge the high-quality paired reads, and each unique nucleotide sequence was defined as a clonotype. MiTCR v1.1 was used to align the clonotypes against IMGT TRBV, TRBD and TRBJ reference segments. Analysis was restricted to V-J combinations with a frequency above 0.0001, which covered just over 98% of repertoires. A TCS score was defined as the ratio of F50 (clonal expansion) to E x V (chaos), with BLOSUM62-based TCRdist applied between CDR3 peptides within each V-J. Welch's t-statistics and random forest reduced around 520 V-J features to about 13, which were used in a naive Bayes classifier (R e1071). The public reads were reprocessed in TCRdb via fastp at Q25 and MiXCR, keeping in-frame beta chains. Every CDR3 protein is listed once, alongside the most common genes and DNA of its rows. The V and J calls shown here were made by TCRdb, not taken from the authors' results. In this sample the table shows some 350,000 distinct CDR3 sequences, roughly 25% of which occur a single time. Jointly, the top ten make up more than 60% of the sample.

The paper's findings and limits, for the study overall: In validation, progression to ophthalmopathy was predicted by the model with roughly 69% sensitivity and 72% to 85% specificity, a median of approximately 6.5 months before onset. No statistical method was used to fix the sample size in advance, and group allocation was not hidden from the investigators. In cross-validation, a model built on a 13 V-J signature told ophthalmopathy apart from stable hyperthyroidism with approximately 91% sensitivity and around 84% specificity, and in testing the same model reached 80%/75%. Most expanded thyroid clonotypes (frequency above 0.001) were also detected in blood, suggesting blood repertoires may reflect thyroid immune responses.

A patient counted as having stable Graves' hyperthyroidism if no progression to ophthalmopathy occurred over 18 months of follow-up. The hyperthyroidism patients were between 18 and 65 years old and newly diagnosed, with a disease duration of less than 2 months. The study excluded patients with uncontrolled infections, other autoimmune diseases, pregnancy or lactation. Diagnoses were established on the basis of clinical symptoms, serum thyroxine and TRAb, thyroid ultrasound, and orbital computed tomography. PBMCs were separated from 10 ml of fresh peripheral blood using Ficoll-Paque density gradient centrifugation. Total RNA was extracted with Trizol reagent, and quality was checked on an Agilent 2100 Bioanalyzer.

The sequence was obtained from a man aged 50 to 59 with Graves' hyperthyroidism. Specimen: blood. The chain uses TRBV9 and TRBJ2-5; TRBD1 lines up with 7 middle nucleotides. The encoded CDR3 is CASSIRDSGRETQYF. The sequence in DNA is TGTGCCAGCAGCATCCGGGACAGTGGACGAGAGACCCAGTACTTC.